The clone carrying this T cell receptor beta chain has a count of ten or more. What it binds is unknown. This sample was taken from a study of molecular identifiers for immune sequencing clone quantification. TCRdb processed the PCR reads anew with MiXCR; each CDR3 protein has one entry. The sample has over 600,000 distinct CDR3 sequences, just under 20% seen once. Regarding the study as a whole: Jurkat TCR RNA spiked in from one cell (amid more than 850,000 naive cells) was reportedly detectable.

The receptor comes from a human donor in good health. Some libraries in this study had Jurkat cell RNA spiked in. The sequenced material came from naive CD8+ T cells from blood, with Jurkat cell RNA spiked in. The subset is: FACS-sorted CD8+CD4-CCR7+CD45RA+ naive T cells.

CDR3 amino acids: CASSPGHRENTDTQYF. CDR3 in DNA: TGTGCCAGCAGCCCAGGCCACAGGGAGAACACAGATACGCAGTATTTT. The J gene is TRBJ2-3, the V gene TRBV7-9; D might be TRBD1 (6 bases). V was cut by 5 bases and J by 2 bases, with 17 bases left in between. This CDR3 is built from 16 residues. The V gene's germline CDR1 is SEHNR and CDR2 FQNEAQ (reference sequence). The variable domain in full, completed from reference TRBV7-9 and TRBJ2-3, reads DTGVSQNPRHKITKRGQNVTFRCDPISEHNRLYWYRQTLGQGPEFLTYFQNEAQLEKSRLLSDRFSAERPKGSFSTLEIQRTEQGDSAMYLCASSPGHRENTDTQYFGPGTRLTVL.